The 19 T cell receptor beta chains given below trace back to one sample, sequenced in a study of blood T cell repertoires in COVID-19. Sequenced by immunoSEQ multiplex PCR; TCRdb stores in-frame clones only, minus some. The data contain approximately 310,000 clones, around 87% of them singletons. Sample: peripheral blood. The receptors were sampled from a man over 45 with active or convalescent COVID-19.

The chain combines TRBV12-3 or TRBV12-4 with TRBJ2-5; possibly TRBD2 for D (6 bases). The CDR3 spans 12 residues. V lost 7 bases and J lost 3, with 9 bases in between. CDR3 DNA sequence: TGTGCCAGCACTCGGAGGGAAGAGACCCAGTACTTC. Translation gives CASTRREETQYF.

V usage is TRBV6-2 or TRBV6-3 and J usage is TRBJ2-1; D may be TRBD1 (5 bases). The CDR3 contains 16 residues. V was clipped by 5 bases and J by 2 bases, with 16 bases between them. Per germline, CDR1 MNHEY and CDR2 SVGEGT. CDR3 sequence (DNA): TGTGCCAGCAGTCAAATGACAGCCAACCCCTACAATGAGCAGTTCTTC. Translating it yields CASSQMTANPYNEQFF.

The chain is built from TRBV2 and TRBJ1-5, with 8 nucleotides matching TRBD1. Germline CDR1 is SNHLY and CDR2 is FYNNEI. V lost 4 bases and J lost 8; bases outside the gene matches: 4. This CDR3 is 13 amino acids long. The CDR3 sequence: CASSADRVKPQHF. CDR3 coding DNA: TGTGCCAGCAGTGCGGACAGGGTAAAGCCCCAGCATTTT. The full variable domain, its missing parts supplied by reference TRBV2 and TRBJ1-5, is EPEVTQTPSHQVTQMGQEVILRCVPISNHLYFYWYRQILGQKVEFLVSFYNNEISEKSEIFDDQFSVERPDGSNFTLKIRSTKLEDSAMYFCASSADRVKPQHFGDGTRLSIL.

The J gene is TRBJ1-2, the V gene TRBV7-2; 9 bases match TRBD1. CDR3 length: 14 residues. From germline, CDR1 is SGHTA and CDR2 FQGNSA. Germline trimming cut 6 bases from V and 3 bases from J; bases unmatched to any gene: 5. For the CDR3, the DNA is TGTGCCAGCAGGCGACAGGGGGGGGACTATGGCTACACCTTC. Translated: CASRRQGGDYGYTF.

CDR3 loop: CASSSSPEVNYGYTF. The CDR3 region has the DNA TGTGCCAGCAGCTCTTCACCGGAGGTTAACTATGGCTACACCTTC. The chain couples TRBV7-2 to TRBJ1-2, with unresolved D. The CDR3 is made up of 15 amino acids. The germline V and J ends were trimmed by 4 bases and 1 base, with 13 bases remaining between them. The germline V gene has CDR1 SGHTA and CDR2 FQGNSA.

CDR3 sequence: CASSSPRQGTWYEQYF. CDR3 in DNA: TGTGCCAGCAGTTCCCCAAGACAGGGAACGTGGTACGAGCAGTACTTC. The chain joins TRBV6-2 or TRBV6-3 to TRBJ2-7, with 7 bases fitting TRBD1. Germline CDR1 and CDR2: MNHEY and SVGEGT. Trimming removed 4 bases from V and 4 bases from J; junction bases left unmatched: 13. The CDR3 covers 16 residues.

The rearrangement uses TRBV27 and TRBJ2-6, with D possibly being TRBD1 (5 bases). The V end lost 4 bases, the J end lost 0 bases, and 10 bases lay between the germline ends. Per germline, CDR1 MNHEY and CDR2 SMNVEV (reference sequence). CDR3 length: 16 amino acids. The CDR3 region has the DNA TGTGCCAGCAGTTCAGGGTTTAACTCTGGGGCCAACGTCCTGACTTTC. As protein: CASSSGFNSGANVLTF.

CDR3 in amino acids: CASSKGLGATNTEAFF. The DNA for the CDR3 is TGTGCCAGCAGTAAAGGGCTGGGGGCGACGAACACTGAAGCTTTCTTT. J is TRBJ1-1 and V is TRBV2; possible D gene TRBD1, 6 bases. The CDR3 consists of 16 residues. V was shortened by 5 bases and J by 1 base, with 17 bases between the two germline ends. The germline V gene has CDR1 SNHLY and CDR2 FYNNEI. Drawing the rest from reference TRBV2 and TRBJ1-1, the complete variable domain is EPEVTQTPSHQVTQMGQEVILRCVPISNHLYFYWYRQILGQKVEFLVSFYNNEISEKSEIFDDQFSVERPDGSNFTLKIRSTKLEDSAMYFCASSKGLGATNTEAFFGQGTRLTVV.

The chain is built from TRBV30 and TRBJ1-1; the D gene is possibly TRBD1 (6 bases). Trimming stripped 1 base from V and 4 bases from J, with 13 bases between. This CDR3 has 14 residues. Germline CDR1 and CDR2: GTSNPN and SVGIG (reference sequence). In DNA, the CDR3 is TGTGCCTGGAGTGCCTTAACCAGGGGCACTGAAGCTTTCTTT. Protein: CAWSALTRGTEAFF.

The CDR3 bases are TGTGCCATCAGTGAGTCGGGCAGACCTGGAAACACCATATATTTT. Residues: CAISESGRPGNTIYF. The chain combines TRBV10-3 with TRBJ1-3; D remains ambiguous. Germline CDR1 is ENHRY and CDR2 is SYGVKD. Trimming removed 0 bases at V and 2 bases at J, with 8 bases between. The CDR3 sequence is 15 residues long.

The chain carries TRBV2 and TRBJ2-2, with 7 nucleotides matching TRBD2. V was clipped by 10 bases and J by 3 bases; unmatched bases: 8. This CDR3 has 14 residues. Germline V gives CDR1 SNHLY, CDR2 FYNNEI. Here the CDR3 reads CATHYAGDTGELFF. CDR3 nucleotide sequence: TGTGCCACCCATTACGCGGGGGACACCGGGGAGCTGTTTTTT. Full variable domain (rest looked up from reference TRBV2 and TRBJ2-2): EPEVTQTPSHQVTQMGQEVILRCVPISNHLYFYWYRQILGQKVEFLVSFYNNEISEKSEIFDDQFSVERPDGSNFTLKIRSTKLEDSAMYFCATHYAGDTGELFFGEGSRLTVL.

This chain links TRBV6-8 with TRBJ1-1; D is uncertain. Germline-derived CDR1 and CDR2 are MNHGY and SAAAGT. The CDR3 is 12 residues long. Trimming pared 5 bases from V and 4 bases from J, leaving 8 bases between. The CDR3, as DNA: TGTGCCAGCAGTCCCCCGGGCACTGAAGCTTTCTTT. It is translated as CASSPPGTEAFF.

The rearrangement uses TRBV4-3 and TRBJ2-7, with a possible D match to TRBD2 (5 bases). Deletions cut 0 bases from V and 4 bases from J, with 10 bases between. CDR1 LGHNA and CDR2 YSLEER come from the germline V gene. This CDR3 contains 14 residues. The CDR3 sequence: CASSQEGRAYEQYF. Here the CDR3 DNA reads TGCGCCAGCAGCCAAGAAGGGCGGGCGTACGAGCAGTACTTC.

The V call is TRBV5-1, the J call TRBJ2-3, with a possible D match to TRBD2 (6 bases). V was clipped by 1 base and J by 3 bases, with 12 bases between them. This CDR3 region has 15 residues. Germline V lookup: CDR1 SGHRS, CDR2 YFSETQ. The CDR3 protein is CASSLFGSGTDTQYF. The CDR3 DNA follows: TGCGCCAGCAGCTTGTTCGGGAGTGGGACAGATACGCAGTATTTT. Based on the CDR3 plus reference TRBV5-1 and TRBJ2-3, the full variable domain is KAGVTQTPRYLIKTRGQQVTLSCSPISGHRSVSWYQQTPGQGLQFLFEYFSETQRNKGNFPGRFSGRQFSNSRSEMNVSTLELGDSALYLCASSLFGSGTDTQYFGPGTRLTVL.

This clone was detected a few times. This chain connects TRBV5-4 to TRBJ2-2; 9 positions agree with TRBD1. V was clipped by 3 bases and J by 4 bases; unmatched bases: 4. This CDR3 comprises 15 residues. Per the germline V gene, CDR1 is SGHNT and CDR2 is YYREEE (reference sequence). This CDR3 reads CASSSETGGTGELFF. CDR3 DNA sequence: TGTGCCAGCAGCTCGGAGACAGGGGGCACCGGGGAGCTGTTTTTT.

The chain recombines TRBV29-1 with TRBJ2-5; tentatively, D is TRBD1 (5 bases). The CDR3 runs to 13 residues. Per the germline V gene, CDR1 is SQVTM and CDR2 is ANQGSEA. The V end was cut by 6 bases, the J end by 2 bases, with 13 bases between. The CDR3 is CSVVTRGQETQYF. Written as DNA, the CDR3 is TGCAGCGTCGTGACAAGGGGTCAAGAGACCCAGTACTTC.

This rearrangement joins TRBV11-2 to TRBJ2-5, with 9 bases fitting TRBD2. The CDR3 length is 15 residues. CDR1 and CDR2 from the germline V gene are SGHAT and FQNNGV. The junction had 6 bases not matched to a gene; V was cut back by 3 bases and J by 4 bases. The CDR3 loop reads CASSFGGRGSETQYF. CDR3 coding DNA: TGTGCCAGCAGCTTCGGCGGGAGGGGGTCAGAGACCCAGTACTTC.

In this sample, this clone turned up a few times. The chain employs TRBV30 and TRBJ1-3, with 7 nucleotides matching TRBD1. The CDR3 contains 13 residues. V was pared by 7 bases and J by 3 bases, with 6 bases of the junction left unmatched. Germline loops: CDR1 GTSNPN, CDR2 SVGIG (reference sequence). CDR3 bases: TGTGCCTTTACAGGGGCGATTGGAAACACCATATATTTT. Its translation is CAFTGAIGNTIYF.

This clone has only a few counts. The V gene is TRBV18, the J gene TRBJ2-7; TRBD2 agrees at 10 bases. Germline V gene data show CDR1 as KGHSH and CDR2 as LQKENI. V shed 8 bases, J shed 7 bases, and the junction held 14 bases outside the gene matches. The CDR3 has 15 amino acids. In nucleotides, the CDR3 is TGTGCCAGCAACACCGAGGCTAGCGGGAGTGAAGAGCAGTACTTC. This sequence encodes CASNTEASGSEEQYF. Variable domain in full (rest from reference TRBV18 and TRBJ2-7): NAGVMQNPRHLVRRRGQEARLRCSPMKGHSHVYWYRQLPEEGLKFMVYLQKENIIDESGMPKERFSAEFPKEGPSILRIQQVVRGDSAAYFCASNTEASGSEEQYFGPGTRLTVT.